This T cell receptor beta chain was identified during a study of beta chain features in type 1 diabetes. Study-level results: Highly expressing activated T cells could be over-counted with a cDNA template. At VDJ recombination sites, type 1 diabetes patients had fewer insertions and more deleted nucleotides.

The CDR3 runs to 14 residues. The germline gives CDR1 LNHDA, CDR2 SQIVND (reference sequence). The V and J ends lost 3 bases and 2 bases respectively, with 11 bases between them. On this clone: What it binds is unknown.

As every portion of the isolated RNA was reverse transcribed, the sequencing read expressed TCRB transcripts. Assay: immunoSEQ multiplex PCR; the TCRdb copy retains only in-frame clones and omits some. Of some 150,000 clones in the sample, roughly 48% were seen once. The J gene is TRBJ2-7, the V gene TRBV19; D is uncertain. This sequence originates from a man between 18 and 35 years old in good health. Sequencing was performed on Tregs from blood. The CDR3 reads CASSITGLTYEQYF. The CDR3 DNA reads as TGTGCCAGTAGTATTACGGGTCTCACCTACGAGCAGTACTTC.